One TCR beta chain is described in this entry. Its antigen is not identified. From the 5' RACE reads, TCRdb called clonotypes with MiXCR, one entry per CDR3 protein. The sample lists some 130,000 distinct CDR3 sequences, approximately 13% occurring once. The data were taken from a study of CD8 T cells in ankylosing spondylitis. Study observations and caveats: Earlier studies detected some motif variants in reactive arthritis synovial fluid and blood. Ankylosing spondylitis blood seemed to carry a telltale TCR beta motif made of fewer than ten highly homologous variants.

Germline V CDR1 and CDR2: SGHRS, YFSETQ. Losses at the gene ends were 5 bases for V and 1 base for J; bases not matched to a gene: 11. The CDR3 contains 17 residues. This chain connects TRBV5-1 to TRBJ2-5; 10 positions agree with TRBD2. The TCR was taken from a female donor with ankylosing spondylitis or in good health (not recorded which). Sequencing input: blood, either unsorted or a sorted T cell fraction (not recorded which). The CDR3 spells CASRSGLAGAFQETQYF. In DNA, the CDR3 is TGCGCCAGCAGATCCGGGCTAGCGGGGGCGTTCCAAGAGACCCAGTACTTC. Complete variable domain (other parts from reference TRBV5-1 and TRBJ2-5): KAGVTQTPRYLIKTRGQQVTLSCSPISGHRSVSWYQQTPGQGLQFLFEYFSETQRNKGNFPGRFSGRQFSNSRSEMNVSTLELGDSALYLCASRSGLAGAFQETQYFGPGTRLLVL.